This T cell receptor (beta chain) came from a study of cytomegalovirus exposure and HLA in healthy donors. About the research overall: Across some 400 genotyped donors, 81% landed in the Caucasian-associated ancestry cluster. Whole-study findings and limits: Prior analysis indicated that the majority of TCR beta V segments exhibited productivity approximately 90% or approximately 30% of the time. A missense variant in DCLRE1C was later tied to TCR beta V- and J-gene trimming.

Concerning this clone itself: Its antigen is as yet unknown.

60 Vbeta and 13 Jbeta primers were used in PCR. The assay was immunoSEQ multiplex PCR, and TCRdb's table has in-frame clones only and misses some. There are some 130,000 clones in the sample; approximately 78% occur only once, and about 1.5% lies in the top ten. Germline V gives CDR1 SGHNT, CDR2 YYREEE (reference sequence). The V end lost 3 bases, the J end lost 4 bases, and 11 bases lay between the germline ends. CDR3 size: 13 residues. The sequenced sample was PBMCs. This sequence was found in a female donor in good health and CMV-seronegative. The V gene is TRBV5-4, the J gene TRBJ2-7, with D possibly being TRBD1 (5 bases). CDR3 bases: TGTGCCAGCAGCTCAGGGTTCGGATACGAGCAGTACTTC. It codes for CASSSGFGYEQYF.